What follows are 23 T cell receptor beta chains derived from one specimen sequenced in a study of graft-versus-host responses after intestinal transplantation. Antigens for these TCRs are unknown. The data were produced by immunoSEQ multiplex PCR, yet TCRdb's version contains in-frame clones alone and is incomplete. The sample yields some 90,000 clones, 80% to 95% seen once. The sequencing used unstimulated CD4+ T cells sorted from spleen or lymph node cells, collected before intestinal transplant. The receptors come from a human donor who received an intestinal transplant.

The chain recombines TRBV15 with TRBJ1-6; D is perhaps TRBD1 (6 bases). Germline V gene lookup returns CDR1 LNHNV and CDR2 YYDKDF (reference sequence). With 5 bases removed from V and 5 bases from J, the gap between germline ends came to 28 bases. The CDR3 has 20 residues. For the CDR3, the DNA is TGTGCCACCAGCCGAAAAACCCTTAGGGGGAGATTTGCTAATAATTCACCCCTCCACTTT. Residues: CATSRKTLRGRFANNSPLHF.

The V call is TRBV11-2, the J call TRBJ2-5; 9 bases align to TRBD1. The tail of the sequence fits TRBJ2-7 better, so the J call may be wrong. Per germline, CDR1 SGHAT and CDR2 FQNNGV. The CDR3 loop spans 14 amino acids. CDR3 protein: CASSRTGVGNEQYF. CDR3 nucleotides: TGTGCCAGCAGCCGGACAGGGGTGGGGAACGAGCAGTACTTC.

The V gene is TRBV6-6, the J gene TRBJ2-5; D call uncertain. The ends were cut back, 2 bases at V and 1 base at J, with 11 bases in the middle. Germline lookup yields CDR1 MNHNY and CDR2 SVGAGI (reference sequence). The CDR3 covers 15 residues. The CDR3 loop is CASSYGARTQETQYF. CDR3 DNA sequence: TGTGCCAGCAGTTACGGTGCCAGAACCCAAGAGACCCAGTACTTC.

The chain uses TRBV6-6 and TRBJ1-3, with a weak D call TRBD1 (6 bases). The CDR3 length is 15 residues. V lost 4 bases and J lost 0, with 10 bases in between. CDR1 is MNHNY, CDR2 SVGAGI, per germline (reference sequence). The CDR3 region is CASSSGQTSGNTIYF. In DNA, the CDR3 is TGTGCCAGCAGTTCAGGACAGACCTCTGGAAACACCATATATTTT.

DNA for the CDR3: TGTGCCAGCAGTTGGACACAGGGAGAAAAACTGTTTTTT. This translates into CASSWTQGEKLFF. V usage is TRBV27 and J usage is TRBJ1-4; D might be TRBD1 (6 bases). The CDR3 runs 13 residues. Germline CDR1 reads MNHEY; CDR2 reads SMNVEV (reference sequence). The V gene lost 4 bases and the J gene lost 8 bases, with 11 bases spanning the gap. The entire variable domain, with the rest obtained from reference TRBV27 and TRBJ1-4, is as follows: EAQVTQNPRYLITVTGKKLTVTCSQNMNHEYMSWYRQDPGLGLRQIYYSMNVEVTDKGDVPEGYKVSRKEKRNFPLILESPSPNQTSLYFCASSWTQGEKLFFGSGTQLSVL.

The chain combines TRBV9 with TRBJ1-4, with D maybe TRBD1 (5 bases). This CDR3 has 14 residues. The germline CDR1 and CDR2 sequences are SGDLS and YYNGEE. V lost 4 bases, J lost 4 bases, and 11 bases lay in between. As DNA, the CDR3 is TGTGCCAGCAGCCCCGCAGGGAATAATGAAAAACTGTTTTTT. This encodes CASSPAGNNEKLFF.

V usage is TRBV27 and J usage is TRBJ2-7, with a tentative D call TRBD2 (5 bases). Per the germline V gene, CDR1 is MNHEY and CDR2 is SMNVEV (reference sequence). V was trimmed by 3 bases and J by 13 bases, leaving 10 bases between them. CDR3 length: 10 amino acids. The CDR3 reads CASSLWRKYF. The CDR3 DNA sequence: TGTGCCAGCAGTTTGTGGAGGAAATACTTC.

CDR3 residues: CASSFRGGGANEKLFF. The CDR3, as DNA: TGTGCCAGCAGTTTTAGGGGGGGTGGAGCTAATGAAAAACTGTTTTTT. The rearrangement joins TRBV27 to TRBJ1-4; the D gene is possibly TRBD1 (6 bases). Germline values: CDR1 MNHEY, CDR2 SMNVEV (reference sequence). CDR3 size: 16 residues. The V and J ends lost 3 bases and 3 bases respectively, with 14 bases between them.

The CDR3 sequence is CASSSAPNTGELFF. DNA for the CDR3: TGTGCCAGCAGCTCAGCACCGAACACCGGGGAGCTGTTTTTT. V gene TRBV7-3 combines with J gene TRBJ2-2; no firm D call. CDR1 and CDR2 from the germline V gene are SGHTA and FQGTGA. The CDR3 length is 14 residues. The ends were cut back, 4 bases at V and 0 bases at J, with 6 bases in the middle.

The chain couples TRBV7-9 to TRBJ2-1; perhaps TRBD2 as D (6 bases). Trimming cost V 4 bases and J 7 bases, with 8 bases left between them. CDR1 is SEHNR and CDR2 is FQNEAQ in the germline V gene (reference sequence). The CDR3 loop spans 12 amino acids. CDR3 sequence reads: CASSSTRNEQFF. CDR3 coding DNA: TGTGCCAGCAGCTCGACTAGGAATGAGCAGTTCTTC. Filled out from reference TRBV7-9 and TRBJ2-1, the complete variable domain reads DTGVSQNPRHKITKRGQNVTFRCDPISEHNRLYWYRQTLGQGPEFLTYFQNEAQLEKSRLLSDRFSAERPKGSFSTLEIQRTEQGDSAMYLCASSSTRNEQFFGPGTRLTVL.

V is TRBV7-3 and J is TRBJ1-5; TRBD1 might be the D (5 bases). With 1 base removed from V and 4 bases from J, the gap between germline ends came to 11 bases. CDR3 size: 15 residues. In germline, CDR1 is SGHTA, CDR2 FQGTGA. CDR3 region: CASSLSGRENQPQHF. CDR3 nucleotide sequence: TGTGCCAGCAGCTTAAGTGGCAGGGAAAATCAGCCCCAGCATTTT.

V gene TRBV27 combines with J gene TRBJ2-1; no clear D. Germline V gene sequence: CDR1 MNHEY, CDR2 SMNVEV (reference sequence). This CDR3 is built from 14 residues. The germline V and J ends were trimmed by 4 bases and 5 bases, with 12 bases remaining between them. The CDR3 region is CASSSRFLHNEQFF. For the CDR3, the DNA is TGTGCCAGCAGTTCACGCTTTCTACACAATGAGCAGTTCTTC.

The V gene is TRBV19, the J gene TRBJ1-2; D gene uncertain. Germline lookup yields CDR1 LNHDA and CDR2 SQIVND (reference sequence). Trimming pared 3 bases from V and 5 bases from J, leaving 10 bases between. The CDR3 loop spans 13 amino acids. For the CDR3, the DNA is TGTGCCAGTAGTATTATAGCCGGGTATGGCTACACCTTC. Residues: CASSIIAGYGYTF.

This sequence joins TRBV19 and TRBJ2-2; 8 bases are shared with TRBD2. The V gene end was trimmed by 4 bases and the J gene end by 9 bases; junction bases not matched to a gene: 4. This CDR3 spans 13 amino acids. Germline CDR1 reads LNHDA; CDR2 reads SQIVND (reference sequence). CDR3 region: CASSTGLARELFF. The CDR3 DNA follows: TGTGCCAGTAGTACCGGACTAGCTCGGGAGCTGTTTTTT.

In DNA form, the CDR3 reads TGTGCCAGCACGTGGGGAAGGGTATCGGGGGAGCAGTACTTC. Its translation: CASTWGRVSGEQYF. The V gene is TRBV5-6, the J gene TRBJ2-7; TRBD2 might be the D (5 bases). Trimming removed 6 bases at V and 7 bases at J, with 20 bases between. Germline V gene lookup returns CDR1 SGHDT and CDR2 YYEEEE. The CDR3 consists of 14 residues.

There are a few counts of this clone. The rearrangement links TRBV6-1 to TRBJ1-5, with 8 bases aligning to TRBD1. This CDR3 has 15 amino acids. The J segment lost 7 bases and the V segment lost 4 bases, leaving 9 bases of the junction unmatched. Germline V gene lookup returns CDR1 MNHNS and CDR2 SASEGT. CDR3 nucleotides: TGTGCCAGCAGTGCCCGACAGGGGCGGGGGCAGCCCCAGCATTTT. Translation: CASSARQGRGQPQHF.

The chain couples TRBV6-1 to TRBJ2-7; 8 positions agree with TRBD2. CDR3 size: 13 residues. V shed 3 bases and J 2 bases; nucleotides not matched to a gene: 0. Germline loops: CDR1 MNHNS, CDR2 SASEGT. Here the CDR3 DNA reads TGTGCCAGCAGTGACGGGGGGGCCTACGAGCAGTACTTC. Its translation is CASSDGGAYEQYF.

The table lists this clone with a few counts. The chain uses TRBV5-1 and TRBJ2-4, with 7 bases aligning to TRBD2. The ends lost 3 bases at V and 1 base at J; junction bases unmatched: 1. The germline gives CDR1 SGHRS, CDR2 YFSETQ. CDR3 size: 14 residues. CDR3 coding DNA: TGCGCCAGCAGCTGGGAGGGGGCCAAAAACATTCAGTACTTC. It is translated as CASSWEGAKNIQYF. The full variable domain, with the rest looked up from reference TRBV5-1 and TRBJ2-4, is KAGVTQTPRYLIKTRGQQVTLSCSPISGHRSVSWYQQTPGQGLQFLFEYFSETQRNKGNFPGRFSGRQFSNSRSEMNVSTLELGDSALYLCASSWEGAKNIQYFGAGTRLSVL.

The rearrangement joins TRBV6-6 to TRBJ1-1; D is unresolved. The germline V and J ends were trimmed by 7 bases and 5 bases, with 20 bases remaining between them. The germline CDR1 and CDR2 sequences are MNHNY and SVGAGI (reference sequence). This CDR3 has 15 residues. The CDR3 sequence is CASTPGVGIKTEAFF. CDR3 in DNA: TGTGCCAGCACCCCCGGGGTGGGAATTAAGACTGAAGCTTTCTTT.

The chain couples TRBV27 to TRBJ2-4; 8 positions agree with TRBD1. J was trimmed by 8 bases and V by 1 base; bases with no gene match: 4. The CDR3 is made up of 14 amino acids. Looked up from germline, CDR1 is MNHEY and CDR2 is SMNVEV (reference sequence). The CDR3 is CASSLFATGDIQYF. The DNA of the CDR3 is TGTGCCAGCAGTTTATTTGCGACAGGGGACATTCAGTACTTC.

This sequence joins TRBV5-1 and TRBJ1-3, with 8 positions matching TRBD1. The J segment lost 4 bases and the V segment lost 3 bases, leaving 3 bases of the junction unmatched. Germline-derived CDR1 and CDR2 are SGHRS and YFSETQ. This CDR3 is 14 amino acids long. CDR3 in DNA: TGCGCCAGCAGCTCCAGGGGGCCCGGAAACACCATATATTTT. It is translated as CASSSRGPGNTIYF.

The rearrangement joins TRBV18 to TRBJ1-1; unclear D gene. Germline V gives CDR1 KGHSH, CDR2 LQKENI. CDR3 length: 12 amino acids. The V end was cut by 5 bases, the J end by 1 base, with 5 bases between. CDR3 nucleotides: TGTGCCAGCTCAGCGAGGAACACTGAAGCTTTCTTT. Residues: CASSARNTEAFF.

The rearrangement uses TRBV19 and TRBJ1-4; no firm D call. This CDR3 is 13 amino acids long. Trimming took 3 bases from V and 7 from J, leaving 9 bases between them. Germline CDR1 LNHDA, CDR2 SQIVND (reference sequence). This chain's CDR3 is CASSISTVEKLFF. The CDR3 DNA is TGTGCCAGTAGTATCTCGACTGTTGAAAAACTGTTTTTT.